A single sample gave rise to the 30 T cell receptor beta chains below, sequenced in a study of blood T cell repertoires in COVID-19. Assay: immunoSEQ multiplex PCR; the TCRdb copy retains only in-frame clones and omits some. The data show 190,000 or so clones, 70% to 85% seen once. Sequencing was done on a sample of peripheral blood. The receptor source for this set is a man aged 50 to 60 who had recovered from COVID-19.

The J gene is TRBJ1-1, the V gene TRBV5-1; possible D gene TRBD1, 5 bases. Trimming removed 4 bases at V and 11 bases at J, with 18 bases between. Germline values: CDR1 SGHRS, CDR2 YFSETQ. The CDR3 is 13 residues long. The CDR3 DNA sequence: TGCGCCAGCAGCGACACCGACAAGAAGGGGGCTTTCTTT. It encodes CASSDTDKKGAFF.

J is TRBJ1-3 and V is TRBV19; D is perhaps TRBD1 (6 bases). The CDR3 loop spans 14 amino acids. Germline V gene data show CDR1 as LNHDA and CDR2 as SQIVND (reference sequence). V lost 8 bases and J 7 bases, leaving 18 bases between the germline ends. The CDR3 loop is CASGDTGGSNTIYF. CDR3 nucleotides: TGTGCCAGTGGGGACACCGGAGGTTCCAACACCATATATTTT. Combining the CDR3 with reference TRBV19 and TRBJ1-3 gives the whole variable domain DGGITQSPKYLFRKEGQNVTLSCEQNLNHDAMYWYRQDPGQGLRLIYYSQIVNDFQKGDIAEGYSVSREKKESFPLTVTSAQKNPTAFYLCASGDTGGSNTIYFGEGSWLTVV.

The chain links TRBV3-1 (or the pseudogene TRBV3-2) to TRBJ1-1, with TRBD1 identical over 7 bases. Looked up from germline, CDR1 is LGHDT and CDR2 is YNNKEL (reference sequence). The V and J ends lost 4 bases and 4 bases, in that order; junction bases with no gene match: 6. This CDR3 spans 14 amino acids. DNA of the CDR3: TGTGCCAGCAGCCTCCTGGACAGGCGCACTGAAGCTTTCTTT. Encoded protein: CASSLLDRRTEAFF.

This clone appeared a few times. This rearrangement joins TRBV12-3 or TRBV12-4 to TRBJ1-2, with D perhaps matching TRBD1 (5 bases). V lost 2 bases, J lost 8 bases, and 9 bases lay in between. The CDR3 has 12 amino acids. The CDR3 DNA reads TGTGCCAGCAGTTTACCGGGGGTAGGCTACACCTTC. Its translation is CASSLPGVGYTF.

The J gene is TRBJ1-2, the V gene TRBV7-2; the D gene is possibly TRBD1 (5 bases). Looked up from germline, CDR1 is SGHTA and CDR2 is FQGNSA. The V gene lost 1 base and the J gene lost 7 bases, with 19 bases spanning the gap. CDR3 length: 16 amino acids. The CDR3 spells CASSLVQGGVSGGYTF. The CDR3 nucleotides read TGTGCCAGCAGCTTAGTTCAGGGAGGCGTGTCCGGTGGCTACACCTTC.

This clone was seen a handful of times. This sequence joins TRBV2 and TRBJ2-1; 7 nucleotides match TRBD1. The CDR3 extends over 13 amino acids. Germline V gives CDR1 SNHLY, CDR2 FYNNEI. V lost 5 bases to trimming and J lost 8 bases; unmatched junction nucleotides: 6. The CDR3 loop reads CASSLTGMDEQFF. The CDR3 DNA reads TGTGCCAGCAGTCTGACAGGGATGGATGAGCAGTTCTTC.

J is TRBJ1-4 and V is TRBV5-1; 10 bases align to TRBD1. CDR3 size: 14 residues. From germline, CDR1 is SGHRS and CDR2 YFSETQ. After removal of 3 bases from V and 7 bases from J, the junction contained 3 bases not matched to a gene. CDR3 bases: TGCGCCAGCAGCTCGGGACAGGGGCGTGAAAAACTGTTTTTT. Protein product: CASSSGQGREKLFF.

V and J are TRBV18 and TRBJ2-2, with 9 bases fitting TRBD1. Looked up from germline, CDR1 is KGHSH and CDR2 is LQKENI. This CDR3 has 18 amino acids. Losses at the gene ends were 0 bases for V and 6 bases for J; bases not matched to a gene: 11. CDR3 sequence reads: CASSPPGTGRIGSGELFF. The CDR3 DNA is TGTGCCAGCTCACCACCCGGGACAGGGAGAATCGGTTCCGGGGAGCTGTTTTTT.

This clone was counted ten times or more. The genes are TRBV19 and TRBJ1-5; a possible D gene is TRBD1 (5 bases). Trimming stripped 4 bases from V and 5 bases from J, with 15 bases between. Germline CDR1 LNHDA, CDR2 SQIVND (reference sequence). CDR3 length: 15 residues. The CDR3 sequence: CASSRKGRGDQPQHF. The DNA for the CDR3 is TGTGCCAGTAGTAGGAAAGGGCGGGGGGATCAGCCCCAGCATTTT. Combining the CDR3 with reference TRBV19 and TRBJ1-5 gives the whole variable domain DGGITQSPKYLFRKEGQNVTLSCEQNLNHDAMYWYRQDPGQGLRLIYYSQIVNDFQKGDIAEGYSVSREKKESFPLTVTSAQKNPTAFYLCASSRKGRGDQPQHFGDGTRLSIL.

The chain uses TRBV19 and TRBJ2-5, with 7 bases fitting TRBD1. Trimming cost V 1 base and J 3 bases; bases outside gene matches: 2. The CDR3 has 14 residues. Germline V lookup: CDR1 LNHDA, CDR2 SQIVND (reference sequence). CDR3 nucleotides: TGTGCCAGTAGTATAGTAACAGGGGAAGAGACCCAGTACTTC. It is translated as CASSIVTGEETQYF.

Worth noting for this clone: This specimen includes other DNA sequences encoding the same CDR3. This rearrangement joins TRBV24-1 to TRBJ1-2; 7 bases are shared with TRBD1. The CDR3 contains 13 residues. Germline V gene lookup returns CDR1 KGHDR and CDR2 SFDVKD. J lost 4 bases, V lost 10 bases, and 8 bases had no gene match. CDR3 sequence reads: CATSPRDSYGYTF. CDR3 bases: TGTGCCACATCCCCTCGGGACAGCTATGGCTACACCTTC.

This clone was counted between two and nine times. The V gene is TRBV18, the J gene TRBJ1-1; D call uncertain. Germline assignment: CDR1 KGHSH and CDR2 LQKENI. Trimming took 2 bases from V and 2 from J, leaving 9 bases between them. This CDR3 has 14 amino acids. The CDR3 loop is CASSPDSINTEAFF. In DNA form, the CDR3 reads TGTGCCAGCTCACCAGACTCCATAAACACTGAAGCTTTCTTT.

This clone was seen a handful of times. This chain links TRBV4-2 with TRBJ2-7, with 8 bases fitting TRBD2. Trimming removed 0 bases from V and 3 bases from J; junction bases left unmatched: 7. Germline loops: CDR1 LGHNA, CDR2 YNFKEQ. This CDR3 has 16 amino acids. This chain's CDR3 is CASSQDSSGGHYEQYF. DNA of the CDR3: TGTGCCAGCAGCCAAGATAGCAGCGGGGGACACTACGAGCAGTACTTC.

The gene calls are TRBV4-3 and TRBJ2-1, with D maybe TRBD2 (7 bases). The germline V gene has CDR1 LGHNA and CDR2 YSLEER. The CDR3 is made up of 16 amino acids. Trimming pared 6 bases from V and 6 bases from J, leaving 21 bases between. CDR3 in amino acids: CASSSWGASGSNEQFF. CDR3 bases: TGCGCCAGCAGTAGTTGGGGGGCTAGCGGTTCCAATGAGCAGTTCTTC.

The V gene is TRBV28, the J gene TRBJ1-5, with TRBD1 matching over 7 bases. Germline V gives CDR1 MDHEN, CDR2 SYDVKM. V shed 5 bases and J 14 bases; nucleotides not matched to a gene: 21. The CDR3 runs to 16 residues. The CDR3 DNA is TGTGCCAGCAGTGCTGACCCCCCGATTAATACAGGGGCAAAGCATTTT. Translation gives CASSADPPINTGAKHF. The full variable domain, with the rest looked up from reference TRBV28 and TRBJ1-5, is DVKVTQSSRYLVKRTGEKVFLECVQDMDHENMFWYRQDPGLGLRLIYFSYDVKMKEKGDIPEGYSVSREKKERFSLILESASTNQTSMYLCASSADPPINTGAKHFGDGTRLSIL.

The rearrangement joins TRBV7-9 to TRBJ1-6; TRBD1 matches 9 bases. Trimming at V came to 5 bases and at J to 9 bases, leaving 14 bases not matched to a gene. Germline values: CDR1 SEHNR, CDR2 FQNEAQ (reference sequence). CDR3 length: 17 amino acids. CDR3 in DNA: TGTGCCAGCAGCCGCACTTTCCTCCGGGACAGGGTTTCACCCCTCCACTTT. Translation gives CASSRTFLRDRVSPLHF. Based on the CDR3 plus reference TRBV7-9 and TRBJ1-6, the full variable domain is DTGVSQNPRHKITKRGQNVTFRCDPISEHNRLYWYRQTLGQGPEFLTYFQNEAQLEKSRLLSDRFSAERPKGSFSTLEIQRTEQGDSAMYLCASSRTFLRDRVSPLHFGNGTRLTVT.

The chain uses TRBV14 and TRBJ2-1; 10 nucleotides line up with TRBD2. Germline CDR1 SGHDN, CDR2 FVKESK. This CDR3 has 16 residues. The ends lost 0 bases at V and 9 bases at J; junction bases unmatched: 8. CDR3 sequence: CASSQDTGLAGVEQFF. CDR3 coding DNA: TGTGCCAGCAGCCAAGATACCGGGCTAGCGGGAGTTGAGCAGTTCTTC.

The genes are TRBV7-9 and TRBJ2-1; 9 bases map to TRBD1. The germline CDR1 and CDR2 sequences are SEHNR and FQNEAQ (reference sequence). The CDR3 contains 16 residues. V lost 3 bases and J lost 8; bases outside the gene matches: 11. The CDR3 DNA reads as TGTGCCAGCAGCTTCCCCAGGGACAGGGCTTCCGATGAGCAGTTCTTC. It is translated as CASSFPRDRASDEQFF.

The chain combines TRBV5-1 with TRBJ2-7; no reliable D call. This CDR3 region has 16 residues. From germline, CDR1 is SGHRS and CDR2 YFSETQ. Trimming left V 0 bases short and J 5 bases short, with 18 bases between. CDR3 DNA sequence: TGCGCCAGCAGCTTGGCCCTCGGCCAGGCTCACCACGAGCAGTACTTC. The encoded protein is CASSLALGQAHHEQYF.

The chain combines TRBV7-6 with TRBJ2-3; no clear D gene. This CDR3 contains 14 residues. Between the trimmed V and J ends, which lost 4 bases and 1 base, there was a span of 9 bases. Germline CDR1 SGHVS, CDR2 FNYEAQ. Here the CDR3 reads CASSSLEGTDTQYF. CDR3 DNA: TGTGCCAGCAGCTCTCTAGAGGGCACAGATACGCAGTATTTT.

V usage is TRBV10-3 and J usage is TRBJ2-1; 9 nucleotides line up with TRBD2. With V trimmed by 3 bases and J by 0 bases, 21 bases remained unmatched. The germline V gene encodes CDR1 ENHRY and CDR2 SYGVKD. The CDR3 length is 22 residues. The CDR3 loop reads CAISDSGAMGLAGRLSYNEQFF. The CDR3 region has the DNA TGTGCCATCAGTGATTCTGGGGCTATGGGGCTAGCGGGGCGCCTCTCCTACAATGAGCAGTTCTTC.

V gene TRBV10-3 combines with J gene TRBJ2-7; TRBD1 agrees at 7 bases. CDR3 length equals 17 residues. Trimming took 3 bases from V and 2 from J; bases not matched to a gene: 13. Germline values: CDR1 ENHRY, CDR2 SYGVKD. In DNA, the CDR3 is TGTGCCATCAGTGACTACTATTCAGAGACAGGGACCTACGAGCAGTACTTC. Protein: CAISDYYSETGTYEQYF.

CDR3 in amino acids: CATSRDRLAGGYNEQFF. The CDR3 DNA follows: TGTGCCACCAGCAGAGATCGATTAGCGGGAGGATACAATGAGCAGTTCTTC. This chain connects TRBV15 to TRBJ2-1; 10 bases line up with TRBD2. CDR3 size: 17 residues. Germline values: CDR1 LNHNV, CDR2 YYDKDF (reference sequence). The V gene end was trimmed by 0 bases and the J gene end by 4 bases; junction bases not matched to a gene: 6.

The V gene is TRBV10-2, the J gene TRBJ2-7, with D tentatively TRBD2 (5 bases). CDR1 is WSHSY and CDR2 is SAAADI in the germline V gene. Trimming cost V 3 bases and J 5 bases, with 17 bases left between them. The CDR3 is made up of 15 amino acids. The DNA for the CDR3 is TGCGCCAGCAGTGACCCCATCCGGGTGCGGGACGAGCAGTACTTC. It is translated as CASSDPIRVRDEQYF.

The CDR3 spells CASSSQGAHTEAFF. CDR3 coding DNA: TGTGCCAGCAGTTCCCAGGGGGCCCACACTGAAGCTTTCTTT. The rearrangement uses TRBV6-5 and TRBJ1-1, with 8 bases identical to TRBD1. The germline V gene encodes CDR1 MNHEY and CDR2 SVGAGI. After removal of 4 bases from V and 3 bases from J, the junction contained 4 bases not matched to a gene. The CDR3 contains 14 residues.

The chain carries TRBV6-1 and TRBJ2-5; 10 nucleotides line up with TRBD2. The junction had 10 bases not matched to a gene; V was cut back by 3 bases and J by 9 bases. This CDR3 is built from 15 residues. Germline-derived CDR1 and CDR2 are MNHNS and SASEGT. CDR3 DNA sequence: TGTGCCAGCAGTGAGCTGGAGCGGGAGGGCGGGGCCCAGTACTTC. This gives the protein CASSELEREGGAQYF.

CDR3 region: CASSLPTGSQETQYF. Written as DNA, the CDR3 is TGTGCCAGCAGCCTTCCTACCGGGTCTCAAGAGACCCAGTACTTC. The rearrangement joins TRBV5-4 to TRBJ2-5; no reliable D call. The CDR3 length is 15 residues. Trimming removed 4 bases at V and 2 bases at J, with 15 bases between. From germline, CDR1 is SGHNT and CDR2 YYREEE (reference sequence). The full variable domain, its missing parts supplied by reference TRBV5-4 and TRBJ2-5, is ETGVTQSPTHLIKTRGQQVTLRCSSQSGHNTVSWYQQALGQGPQFIFQYYREEENGRGNFPPRFSGLQFPNYSSELNVNALELDDSALYLCASSLPTGSQETQYFGPGTRLLVL.

The chain joins TRBV3-1 (or the pseudogene TRBV3-2) to TRBJ1-1; a weak D match, TRBD1 (5 bases). V was trimmed by 1 base and J by 4 bases, leaving 10 bases between them. There are 14 residues in the CDR3. Germline V gene data show CDR1 as LGHDT and CDR2 as YNNKEL (reference sequence). CDR3 residues: CASSQVVGGTEAFF. The CDR3 region has the DNA TGTGCCAGCAGCCAAGTAGTGGGGGGCACTGAAGCTTTCTTT.

The chain's CDR3 is CASSVGRGGRFSNQPQHF. The CDR3 nucleotides read TGTGCCAGCAGTGTCGGCCGGGGGGGTCGTTTTAGCAATCAGCCCCAGCATTTT. The genes are TRBV2 and TRBJ1-5; a possible D gene is TRBD1 (5 bases). Germline loops: CDR1 SNHLY, CDR2 FYNNEI. This CDR3 spans 18 amino acids. Trimming pared 4 bases from V and 0 bases from J, leaving 19 bases between.

Note on this clone: The same CDR3 is also encoded by other DNA sequences in this sample. This sequence joins TRBV19 and TRBJ2-3; D gene unclear. The germline V gene encodes CDR1 LNHDA and CDR2 SQIVND (reference sequence). V shed 3 bases and J shed 4 bases, with 2 bases lying between them. This CDR3 contains 11 residues. The CDR3 reads CASSIADTQYF. CDR3 sequence (DNA): TGTGCCAGTAGTATCGCAGATACGCAGTATTTT.